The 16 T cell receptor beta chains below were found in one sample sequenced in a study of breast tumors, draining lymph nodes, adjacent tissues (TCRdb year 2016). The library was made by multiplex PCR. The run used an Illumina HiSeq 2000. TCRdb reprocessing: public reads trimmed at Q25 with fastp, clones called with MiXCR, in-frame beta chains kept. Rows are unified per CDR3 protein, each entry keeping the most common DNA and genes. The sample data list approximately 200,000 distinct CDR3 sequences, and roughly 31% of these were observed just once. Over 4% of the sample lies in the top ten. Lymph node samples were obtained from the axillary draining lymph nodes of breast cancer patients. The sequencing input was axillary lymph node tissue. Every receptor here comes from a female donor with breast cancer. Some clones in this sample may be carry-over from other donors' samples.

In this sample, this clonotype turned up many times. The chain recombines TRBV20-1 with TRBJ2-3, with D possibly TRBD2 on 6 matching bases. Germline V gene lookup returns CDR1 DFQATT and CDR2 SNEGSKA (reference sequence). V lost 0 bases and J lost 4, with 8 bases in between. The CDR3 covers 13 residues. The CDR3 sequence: CSARDSGSDTQYF. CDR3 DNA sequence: TGCAGTGCTAGAGATAGCGGCTCAGATACGCAGTATTTT.

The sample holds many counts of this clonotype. The CDR3 DNA sequence: TGTGCCAGTAGTACCAGGGGAAATCAGCCCCAGCATTTT. It codes for CASSTRGNQPQHF. V is TRBV19 and J is TRBJ1-5, with D perhaps TRBD1 (6 bases). From germline, CDR1 is LNHDA and CDR2 SQIVND (reference sequence). This CDR3 has 13 amino acids. V lost 4 bases to trimming and J lost 4 bases, with 8 bases between them. Together with reference TRBV19 and TRBJ1-5, the CDR3 gives the full variable domain: DGGITQSPKYLFRKEGQNVTLSCEQNLNHDAMYWYRQDPGQGLRLIYYSQIVNDFQKGDIAEGYSVSREKKESFPLTVTSAQKNPTAFYLCASSTRGNQPQHFGDGTRLSIL.

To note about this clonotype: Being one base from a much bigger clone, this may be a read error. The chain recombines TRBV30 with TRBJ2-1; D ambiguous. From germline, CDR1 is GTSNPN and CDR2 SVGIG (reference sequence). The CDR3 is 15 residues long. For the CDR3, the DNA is TGTGCCTGGAGTGTACTTGTGGCCACCTACAGTGAGCAGTTCTTC. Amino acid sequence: CAWSVLVATYSEQFF. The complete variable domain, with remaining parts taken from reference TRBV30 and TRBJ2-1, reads SQTIHQWPATLVQPVGSPLSLECTVEGTSNPNLYWYRQAAGRGLQLLFYSVGIGQISSEVPQNLSASRPQDRQFILSSKKLLLSDSGFYLCAWSVLVATYSEQFFGPGTRLTVL.

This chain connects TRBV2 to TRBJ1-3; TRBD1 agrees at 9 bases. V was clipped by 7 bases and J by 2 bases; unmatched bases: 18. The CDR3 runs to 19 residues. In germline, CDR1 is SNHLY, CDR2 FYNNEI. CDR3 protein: CASTRNWDRALGTGNTIYF. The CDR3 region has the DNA TGTGCCAGCACCCGAAACTGGGACAGGGCTCTCGGCACTGGAAACACCATATATTTT.

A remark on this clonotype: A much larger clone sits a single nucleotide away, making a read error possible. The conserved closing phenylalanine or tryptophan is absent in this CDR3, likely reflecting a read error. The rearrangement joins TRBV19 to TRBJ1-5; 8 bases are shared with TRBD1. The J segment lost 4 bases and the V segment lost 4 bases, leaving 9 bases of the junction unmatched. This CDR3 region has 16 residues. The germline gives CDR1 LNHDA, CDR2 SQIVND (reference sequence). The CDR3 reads CASSKTDRGGNQPQHS. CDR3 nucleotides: TGTGCCAGTAGTAAAACCGACAGGGGAGGTAATCAGCCCCAGCATTCT.

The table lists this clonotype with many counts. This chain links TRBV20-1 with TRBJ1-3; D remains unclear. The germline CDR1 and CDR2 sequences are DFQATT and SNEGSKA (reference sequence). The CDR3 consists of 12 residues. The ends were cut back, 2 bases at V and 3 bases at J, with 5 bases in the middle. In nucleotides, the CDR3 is TGCAGTGCTAGAACGGATGGAAACACCATATATTTT. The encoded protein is CSARTDGNTIYF.

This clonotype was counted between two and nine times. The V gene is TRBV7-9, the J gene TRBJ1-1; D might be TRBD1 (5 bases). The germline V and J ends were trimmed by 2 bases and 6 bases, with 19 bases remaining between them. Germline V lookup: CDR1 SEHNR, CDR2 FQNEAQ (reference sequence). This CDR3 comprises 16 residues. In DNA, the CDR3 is TGTGCCAGCAGCTTAAGGGGCAGTCAGGGAGCGGCTGAAGCTTTCTTT. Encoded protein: CASSLRGSQGAAEAFF.

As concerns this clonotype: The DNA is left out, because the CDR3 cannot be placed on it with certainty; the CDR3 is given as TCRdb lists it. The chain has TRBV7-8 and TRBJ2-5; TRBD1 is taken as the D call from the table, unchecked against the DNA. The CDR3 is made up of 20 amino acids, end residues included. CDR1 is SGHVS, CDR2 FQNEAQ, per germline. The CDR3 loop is CASSFYICSAARDSQETQYF.

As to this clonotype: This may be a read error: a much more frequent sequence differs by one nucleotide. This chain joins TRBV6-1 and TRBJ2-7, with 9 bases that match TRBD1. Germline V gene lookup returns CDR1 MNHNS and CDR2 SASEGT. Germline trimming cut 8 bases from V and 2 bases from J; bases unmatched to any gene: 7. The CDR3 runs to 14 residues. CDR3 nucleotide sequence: TGTGCCAGCGAGCACAGGGGGCTACCCTACGAGCAGTACTTC. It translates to CASEHRGLPYEQYF.

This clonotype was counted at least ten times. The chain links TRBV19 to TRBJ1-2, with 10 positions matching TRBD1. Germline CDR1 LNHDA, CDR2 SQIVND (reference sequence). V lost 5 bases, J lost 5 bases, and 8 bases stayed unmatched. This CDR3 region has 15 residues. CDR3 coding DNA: TGTGCCAGTAGTGCCCCGACAGGGGGCGGGTATGGCTACACCTTC. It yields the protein CASSAPTGGGYGYTF.

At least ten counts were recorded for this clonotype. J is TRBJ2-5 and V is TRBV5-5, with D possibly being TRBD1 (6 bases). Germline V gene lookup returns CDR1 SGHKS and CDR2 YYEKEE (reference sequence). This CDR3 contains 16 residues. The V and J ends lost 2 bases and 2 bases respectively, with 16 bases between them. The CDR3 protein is CASSFRDTRPQETQYF. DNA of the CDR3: TGTGCCAGCAGCTTTAGGGACACCCGTCCTCAAGAGACCCAGTACTTC.

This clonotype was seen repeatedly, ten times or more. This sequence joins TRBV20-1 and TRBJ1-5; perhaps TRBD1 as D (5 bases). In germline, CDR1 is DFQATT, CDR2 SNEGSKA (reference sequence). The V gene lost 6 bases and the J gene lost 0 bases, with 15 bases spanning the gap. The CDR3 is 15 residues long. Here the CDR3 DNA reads TGCAGTGCCTCGGGGGGGGGATATAGCAATCAGCCCCAGCATTTT. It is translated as CSASGGGYSNQPQHF.

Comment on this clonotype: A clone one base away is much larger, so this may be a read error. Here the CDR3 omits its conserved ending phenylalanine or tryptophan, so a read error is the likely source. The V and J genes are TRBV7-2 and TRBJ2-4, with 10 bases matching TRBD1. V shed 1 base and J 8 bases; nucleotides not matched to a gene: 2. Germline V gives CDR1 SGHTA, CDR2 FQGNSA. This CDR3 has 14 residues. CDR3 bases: TGTGCCAGCAGCTTAGGGACAGGGGGTCACATTCAGTACATC. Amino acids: CASSLGTGGHIQYI.

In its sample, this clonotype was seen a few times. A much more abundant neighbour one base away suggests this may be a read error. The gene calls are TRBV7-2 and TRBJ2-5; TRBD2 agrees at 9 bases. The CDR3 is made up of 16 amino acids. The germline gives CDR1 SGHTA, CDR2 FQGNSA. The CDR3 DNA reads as TGTGCCAGCAGCTCTACCCAGACTAGCGGTCAAGAGGCCCAGTACTTC. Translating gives CASSSTQTSGQEAQYF.

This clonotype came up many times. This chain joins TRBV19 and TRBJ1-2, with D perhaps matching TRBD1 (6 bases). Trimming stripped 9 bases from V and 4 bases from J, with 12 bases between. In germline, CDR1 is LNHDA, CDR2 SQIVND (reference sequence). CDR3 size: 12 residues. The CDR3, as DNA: TGTGCCAGCCGGGACACTTTCTATGGCTACACCTTC. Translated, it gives CASRDTFYGYTF.

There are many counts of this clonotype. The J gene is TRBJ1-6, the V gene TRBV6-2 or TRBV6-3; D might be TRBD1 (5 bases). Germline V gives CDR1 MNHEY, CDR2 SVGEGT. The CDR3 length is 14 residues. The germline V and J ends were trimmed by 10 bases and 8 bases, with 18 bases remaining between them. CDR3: CATQTRLGHSPLHF. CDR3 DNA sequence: TGTGCCACCCAGACACGTTTGGGGCATTCACCCCTCCACTTT.